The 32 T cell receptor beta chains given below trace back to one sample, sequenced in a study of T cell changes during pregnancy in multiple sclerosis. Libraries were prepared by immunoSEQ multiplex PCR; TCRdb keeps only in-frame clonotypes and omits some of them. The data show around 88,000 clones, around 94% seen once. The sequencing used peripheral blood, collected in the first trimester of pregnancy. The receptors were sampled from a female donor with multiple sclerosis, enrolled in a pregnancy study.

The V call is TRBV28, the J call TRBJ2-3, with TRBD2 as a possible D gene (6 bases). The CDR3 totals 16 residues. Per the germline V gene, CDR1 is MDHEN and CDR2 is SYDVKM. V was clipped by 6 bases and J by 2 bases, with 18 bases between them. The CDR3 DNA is TGTGCCAGCAGCCGGCTAGCGCAGGGTGCCACAGATACGCAGTATTTT. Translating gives CASSRLAQGATDTQYF.

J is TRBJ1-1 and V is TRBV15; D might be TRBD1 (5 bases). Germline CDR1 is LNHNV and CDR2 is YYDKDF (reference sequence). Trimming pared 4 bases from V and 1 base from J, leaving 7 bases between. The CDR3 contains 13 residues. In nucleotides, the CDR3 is TGTGCCACCAGCAACAGGTGGAACACTGAAGCTTTCTTT. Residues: CATSNRWNTEAFF.

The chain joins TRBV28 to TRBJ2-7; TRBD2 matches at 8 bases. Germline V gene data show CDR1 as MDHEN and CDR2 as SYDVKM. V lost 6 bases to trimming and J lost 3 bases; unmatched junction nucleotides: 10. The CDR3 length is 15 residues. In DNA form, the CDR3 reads TGTGCCAGCAGCACCCCCGGGACTAGGAACTACGAGCAGTACTTC. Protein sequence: CASSTPGTRNYEQYF.

The CDR3 nucleotides are TGTGCCAGCAGTCAGGATGACCAGCCCCAGCATTTT. This translates into CASSQDDQPQHF. This chain links TRBV7-9 with TRBJ1-5; D not certain. V was pared by 6 bases and J by 7 bases, with 10 bases between. CDR1 SEHNR and CDR2 FQNEAQ come from the germline V gene (reference sequence). This CDR3 has 12 amino acids.

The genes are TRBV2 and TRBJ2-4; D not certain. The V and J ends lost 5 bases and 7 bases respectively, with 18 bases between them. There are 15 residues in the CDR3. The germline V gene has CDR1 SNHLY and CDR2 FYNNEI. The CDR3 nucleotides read TGTGCCAGCAGTCCTCTTTCCGAATTCAGTAACATTCAGTACTTC. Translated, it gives CASSPLSEFSNIQYF.

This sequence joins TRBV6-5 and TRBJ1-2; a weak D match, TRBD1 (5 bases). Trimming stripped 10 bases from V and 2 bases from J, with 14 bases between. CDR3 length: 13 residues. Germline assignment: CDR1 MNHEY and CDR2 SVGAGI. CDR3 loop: CATTGRGNYGYTF. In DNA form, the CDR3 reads TGTGCCACCACGGGGAGGGGAAACTATGGCTACACCTTC.

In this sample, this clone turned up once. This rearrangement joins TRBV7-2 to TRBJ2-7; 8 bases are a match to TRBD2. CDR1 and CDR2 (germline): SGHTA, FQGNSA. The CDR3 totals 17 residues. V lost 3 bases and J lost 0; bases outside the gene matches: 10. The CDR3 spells CASSFPGGSGNSYEQYF. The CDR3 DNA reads TGTGCCAGCAGCTTCCCTGGGGGTAGCGGGAACTCCTACGAGCAGTACTTC.

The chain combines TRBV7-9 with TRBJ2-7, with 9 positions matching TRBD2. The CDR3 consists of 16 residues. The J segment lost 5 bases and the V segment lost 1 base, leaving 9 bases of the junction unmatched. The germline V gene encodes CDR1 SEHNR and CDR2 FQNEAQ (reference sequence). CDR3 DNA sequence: TGTGCCAGCAGCTTAGGAAGAGGACTAGCGTCCCACGAGCAGTACTTC. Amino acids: CASSLGRGLASHEQYF.

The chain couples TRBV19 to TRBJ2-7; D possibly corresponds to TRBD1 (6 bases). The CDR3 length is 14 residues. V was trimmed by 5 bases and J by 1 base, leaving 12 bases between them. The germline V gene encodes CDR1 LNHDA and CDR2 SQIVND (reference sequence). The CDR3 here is CASSATGLSYEQYF. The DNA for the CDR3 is TGTGCCAGTAGTGCTACAGGGTTGTCCTACGAGCAGTACTTC.

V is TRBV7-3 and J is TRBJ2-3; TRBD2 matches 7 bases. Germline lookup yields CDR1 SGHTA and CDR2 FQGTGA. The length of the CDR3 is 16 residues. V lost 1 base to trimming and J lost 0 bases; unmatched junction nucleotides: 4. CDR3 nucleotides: TGTGCCAGCAGCTTAAATCTGGGAGGGAGCACAGATACGCAGTATTTT. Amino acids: CASSLNLGGSTDTQYF.

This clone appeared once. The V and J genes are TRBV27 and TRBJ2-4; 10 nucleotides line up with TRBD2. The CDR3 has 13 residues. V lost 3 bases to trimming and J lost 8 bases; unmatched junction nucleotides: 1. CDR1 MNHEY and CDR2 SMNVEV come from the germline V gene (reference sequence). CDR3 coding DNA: TGTGCCAGCAGTTTGCTAGCGGGAGACATTCAGTACTTC. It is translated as CASSLLAGDIQYF.

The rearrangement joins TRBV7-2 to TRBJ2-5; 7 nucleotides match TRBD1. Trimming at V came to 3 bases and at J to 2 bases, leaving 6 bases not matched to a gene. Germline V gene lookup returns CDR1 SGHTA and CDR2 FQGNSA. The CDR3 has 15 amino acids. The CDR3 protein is CASSLVDRAQETQYF. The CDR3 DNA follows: TGTGCCAGCAGCTTGGTCGACAGGGCACAAGAGACCCAGTACTTC.

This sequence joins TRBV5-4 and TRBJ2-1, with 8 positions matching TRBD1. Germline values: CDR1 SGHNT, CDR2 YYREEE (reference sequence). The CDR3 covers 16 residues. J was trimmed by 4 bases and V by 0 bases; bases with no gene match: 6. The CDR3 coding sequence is TGTGCCAGCAGCTTGGCCGGGACAGGTAGTTACAATGAGCAGTTCTTC. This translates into CASSLAGTGSYNEQFF.

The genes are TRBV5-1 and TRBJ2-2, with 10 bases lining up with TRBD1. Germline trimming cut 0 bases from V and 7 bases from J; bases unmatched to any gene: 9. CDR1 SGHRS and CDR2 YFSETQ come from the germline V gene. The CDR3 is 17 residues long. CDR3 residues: CASSLDGQGVSGGELFF. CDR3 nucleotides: TGCGCCAGCAGCTTGGACGGACAGGGGGTTAGTGGCGGGGAGCTGTTTTTT.

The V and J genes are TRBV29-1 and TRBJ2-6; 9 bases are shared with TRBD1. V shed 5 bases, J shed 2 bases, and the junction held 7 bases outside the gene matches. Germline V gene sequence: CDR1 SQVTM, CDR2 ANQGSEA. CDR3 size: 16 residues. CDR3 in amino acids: CSVITRTGAGANVLTF. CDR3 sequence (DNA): TGCAGCGTTATAACCCGGACAGGGGCTGGGGCCAACGTCCTGACTTTC.

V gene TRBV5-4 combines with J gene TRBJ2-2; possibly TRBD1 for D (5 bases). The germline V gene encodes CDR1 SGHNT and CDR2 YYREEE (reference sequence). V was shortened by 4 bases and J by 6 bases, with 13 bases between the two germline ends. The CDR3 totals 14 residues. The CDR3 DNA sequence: TGTGCCAGCAGCGAAGTGCTAGGGGCCGGGGAGCTGTTTTTT. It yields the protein CASSEVLGAGELFF.

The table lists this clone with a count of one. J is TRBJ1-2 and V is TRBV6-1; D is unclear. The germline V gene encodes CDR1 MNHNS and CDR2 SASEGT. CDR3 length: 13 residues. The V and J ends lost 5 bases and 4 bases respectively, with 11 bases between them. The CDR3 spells CASSPTAVYGYTF. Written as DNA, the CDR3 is TGTGCCAGCAGTCCAACAGCGGTCTATGGCTACACCTTC.

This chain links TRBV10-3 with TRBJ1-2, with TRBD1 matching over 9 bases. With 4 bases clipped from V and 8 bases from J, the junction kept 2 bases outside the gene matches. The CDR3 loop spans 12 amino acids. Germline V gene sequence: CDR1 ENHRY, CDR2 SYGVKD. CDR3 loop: CAISGDRDGYTF. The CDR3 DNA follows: TGTGCCATCAGTGGGGACAGGGACGGCTACACCTTC.

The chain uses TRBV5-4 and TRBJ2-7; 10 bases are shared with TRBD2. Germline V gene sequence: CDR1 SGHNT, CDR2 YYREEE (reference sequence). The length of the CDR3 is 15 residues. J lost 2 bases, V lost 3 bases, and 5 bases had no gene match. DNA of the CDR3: TGTGCCAGCAGCTCTGAGCGGGAGGGGACCTACGAGCAGTACTTC. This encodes CASSSEREGTYEQYF.

The CDR3 nucleotides are TGTGCCAGCAGCCACGATACGTTCGGACGGGGGAGAACCTACGAGCAGTACTTC. Its protein product is CASSHDTFGRGRTYEQYF. V usage is TRBV27 and J usage is TRBJ2-7; a weak D match, TRBD2 (6 bases). Germline V gene lookup returns CDR1 MNHEY and CDR2 SMNVEV (reference sequence). The CDR3 is 18 amino acids. The V end lost 6 bases, the J end lost 2 bases, and 26 bases lay between the germline ends.

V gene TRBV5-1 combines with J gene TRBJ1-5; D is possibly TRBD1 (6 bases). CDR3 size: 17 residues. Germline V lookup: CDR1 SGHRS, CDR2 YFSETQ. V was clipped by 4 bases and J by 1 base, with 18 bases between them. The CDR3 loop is CASSPSPGARSNQPQHF. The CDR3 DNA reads TGCGCCAGCAGCCCCTCGCCAGGGGCTCGGAGCAATCAGCCCCAGCATTTT.

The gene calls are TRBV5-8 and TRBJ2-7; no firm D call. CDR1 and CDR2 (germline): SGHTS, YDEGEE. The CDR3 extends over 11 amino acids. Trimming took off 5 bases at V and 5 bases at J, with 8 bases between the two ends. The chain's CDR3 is CASRRIDEQYF. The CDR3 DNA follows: TGTGCCAGCAGAAGAATAGACGAGCAGTACTTC.

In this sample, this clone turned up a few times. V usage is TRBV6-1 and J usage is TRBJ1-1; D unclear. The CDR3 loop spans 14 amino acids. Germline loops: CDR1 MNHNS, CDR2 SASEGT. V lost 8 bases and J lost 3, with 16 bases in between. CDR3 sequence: CASVYLGRDTEAFF. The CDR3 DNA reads TGTGCCAGCGTATACCTAGGGCGGGACACTGAAGCTTTCTTT.

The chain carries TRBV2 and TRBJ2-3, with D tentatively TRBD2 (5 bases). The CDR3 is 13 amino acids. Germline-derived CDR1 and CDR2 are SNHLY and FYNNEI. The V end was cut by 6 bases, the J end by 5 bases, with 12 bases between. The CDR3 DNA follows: TGTGCCAGCAGAAGGGAGCTGTTAGATACGCAGTATTTT. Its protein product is CASRRELLDTQYF. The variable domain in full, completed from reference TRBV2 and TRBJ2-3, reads EPEVTQTPSHQVTQMGQEVILRCVPISNHLYFYWYRQILGQKVEFLVSFYNNEISEKSEIFDDQFSVERPDGSNFTLKIRSTKLEDSAMYFCASRRELLDTQYFGPGTRLTVL.

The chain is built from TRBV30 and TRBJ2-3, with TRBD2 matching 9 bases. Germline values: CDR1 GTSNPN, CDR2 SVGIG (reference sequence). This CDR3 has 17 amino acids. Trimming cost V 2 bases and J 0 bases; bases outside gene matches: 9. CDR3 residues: CAWSRSGTSTSTDTQYF. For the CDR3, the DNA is TGTGCCTGGAGTAGATCTGGGACTAGCACGAGCACAGATACGCAGTATTTT. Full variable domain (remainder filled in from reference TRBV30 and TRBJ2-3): SQTIHQWPATLVQPVGSPLSLECTVEGTSNPNLYWYRQAAGRGLQLLFYSVGIGQISSEVPQNLSASRPQDRQFILSSKKLLLSDSGFYLCAWSRSGTSTSTDTQYFGPGTRLTVL.

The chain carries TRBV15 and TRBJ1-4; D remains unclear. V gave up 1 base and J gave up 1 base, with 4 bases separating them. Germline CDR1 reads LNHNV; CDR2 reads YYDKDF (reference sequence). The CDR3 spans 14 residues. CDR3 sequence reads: CATSRAGTNEKLFF. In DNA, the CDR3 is TGTGCCACCAGCAGAGCGGGAACTAATGAAAAACTGTTTTTT.

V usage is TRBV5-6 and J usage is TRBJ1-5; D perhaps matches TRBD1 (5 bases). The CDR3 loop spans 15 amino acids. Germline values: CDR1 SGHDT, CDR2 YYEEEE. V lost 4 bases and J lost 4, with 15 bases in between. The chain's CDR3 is CASSVGGGLNQPQHF. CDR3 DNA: TGTGCCAGCAGCGTCGGGGGGGGGTTAAATCAGCCCCAGCATTTT.

CDR3 amino acids: CASPRRDRGFGETQYF. The CDR3 DNA follows: TGTGCCAGCCCCAGAAGGGACAGGGGTTTCGGGGAGACCCAGTACTTC. The genes are TRBV21-1 and TRBJ2-5; the table calls TRBD1, which could not be checked here. TRBV21-1 is shown as a pseudogene. The CDR3 sequence is 16 residues long.

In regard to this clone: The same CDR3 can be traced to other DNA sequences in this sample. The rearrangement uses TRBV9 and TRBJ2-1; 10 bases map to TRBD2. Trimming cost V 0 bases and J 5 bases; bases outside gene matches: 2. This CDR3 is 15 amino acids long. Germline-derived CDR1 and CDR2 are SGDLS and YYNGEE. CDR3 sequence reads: CASSVGTSGNNEQFF. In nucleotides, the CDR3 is TGTGCCAGCAGCGTAGGGACTAGCGGTAACAATGAGCAGTTCTTC.

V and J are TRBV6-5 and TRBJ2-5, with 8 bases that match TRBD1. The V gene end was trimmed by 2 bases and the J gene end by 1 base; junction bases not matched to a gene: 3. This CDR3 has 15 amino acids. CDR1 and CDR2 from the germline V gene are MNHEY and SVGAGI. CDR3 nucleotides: TGTGCCAGCAGTTACAAAGGACAGGGCCAAGAGACCCAGTACTTC. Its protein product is CASSYKGQGQETQYF.

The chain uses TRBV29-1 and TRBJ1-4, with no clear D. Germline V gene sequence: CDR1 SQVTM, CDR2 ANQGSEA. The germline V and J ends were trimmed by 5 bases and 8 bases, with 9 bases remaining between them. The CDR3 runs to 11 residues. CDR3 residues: CSVKGGEKLFF. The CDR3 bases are TGCAGCGTTAAAGGAGGCGAAAAACTGTTTTTT.

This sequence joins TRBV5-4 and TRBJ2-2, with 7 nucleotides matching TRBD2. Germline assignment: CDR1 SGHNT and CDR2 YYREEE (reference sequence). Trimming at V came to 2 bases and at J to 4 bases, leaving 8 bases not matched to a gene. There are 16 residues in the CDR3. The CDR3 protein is CASSFDAGAATGELFF. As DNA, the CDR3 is TGTGCCAGCAGCTTCGACGCGGGAGCGGCCACCGGGGAGCTGTTTTTT. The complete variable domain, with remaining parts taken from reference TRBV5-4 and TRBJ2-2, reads ETGVTQSPTHLIKTRGQQVTLRCSSQSGHNTVSWYQQALGQGPQFIFQYYREEENGRGNFPPRFSGLQFPNYSSELNVNALELDDSALYLCASSFDAGAATGELFFGEGSRLTVL.